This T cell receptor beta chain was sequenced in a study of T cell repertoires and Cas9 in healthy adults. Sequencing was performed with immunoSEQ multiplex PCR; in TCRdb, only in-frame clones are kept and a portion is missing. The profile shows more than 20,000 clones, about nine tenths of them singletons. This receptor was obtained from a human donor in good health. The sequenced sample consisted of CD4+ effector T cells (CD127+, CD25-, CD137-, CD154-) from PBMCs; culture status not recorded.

The CDR3 loop is CASSQTLPGELFF. CDR3 nucleotides: TGTGCCAGCAGCCAGACCCTACCCGGGGAGCTGTTTTTT. The J gene is TRBJ2-2, the V gene TRBV11-3; D not resolved. The CDR3 has 13 amino acids. V gave up 5 bases and J gave up 6 bases, with 10 bases separating them. The V gene's germline CDR1 is SGHNT and CDR2 YENEEA.